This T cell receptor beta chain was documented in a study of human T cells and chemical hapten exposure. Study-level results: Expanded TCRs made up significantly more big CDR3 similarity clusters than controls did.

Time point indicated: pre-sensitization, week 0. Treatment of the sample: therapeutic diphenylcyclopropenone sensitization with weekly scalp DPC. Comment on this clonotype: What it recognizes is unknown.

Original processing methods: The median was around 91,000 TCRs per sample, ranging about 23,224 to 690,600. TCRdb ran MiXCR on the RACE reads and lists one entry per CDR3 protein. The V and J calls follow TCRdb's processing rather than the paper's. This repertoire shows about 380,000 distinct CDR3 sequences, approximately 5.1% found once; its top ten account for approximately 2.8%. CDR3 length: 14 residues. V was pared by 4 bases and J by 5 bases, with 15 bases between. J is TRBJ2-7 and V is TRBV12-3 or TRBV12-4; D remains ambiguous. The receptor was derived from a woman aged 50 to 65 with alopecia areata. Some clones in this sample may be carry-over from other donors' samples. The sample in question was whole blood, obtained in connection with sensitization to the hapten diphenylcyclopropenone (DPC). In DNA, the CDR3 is TGTGCCAGCAGTTACAGTCACCCCACCGACGAGCAGTACTTC. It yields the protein CASSYSHPTDEQYF.